A few counts support the clone carrying this TCR beta chain. At one of its ends the junction is not consistent with the germline gene, which may arise from a read error. The CDR3 sequence is 13 residues long. Germline V gives CDR1 MNHEY, CDR2 SVGEGT. Sample-barcoded 5' priming and a J-beta primer mix drove a second PCR of about 6 to 11 cycles. TCRdb redid the calling of the 5' RACE reads with MiXCR, one entry per CDR3 protein. The profile shows about 800,000 distinct CDR3 sequences, around 25% of them singletons. The sample is drawn from a study of blood T cells in healthy people across ages. This sample also belongs to another study, concerning T cells of mothers and their children.

The TCR originated in a boy aged 5-17 years in good health. The chain combines TRBV6-2 or TRBV6-3 with TRBJ2-1, with a weak D call TRBD1 (5 bases). Sequenced input: blood. CDR3 DNA: TGTGCCAGCAGCCAGGGTGTCTACAATGAGCACTTCTTC. Translating it yields CASSQGVYNEHFF.